Sequencing of this T cell receptor (beta chain) was carried out in a study of T cells in localized non-small cell lung cancer. Produced via immunoSEQ multiplex PCR; TCRdb's table is partial and in-frame only. The profile shows around 28,000 clones, 85% to 95% of them singletons. The CDR3 extends over 17 amino acids. Between the trimmed V and J ends, which lost 0 bases and 4 bases, there was a span of 16 bases. CDR1 MGHRA and CDR2 YSYEKL come from the germline V gene. Notes on this clone: Its target is not known.

Study outcomes and limitations: Heterogeneity cannot be ruled out, as sequencing used one tumor region only. Clonality of T cells reached its maximum in uninvolved adjacent lung, surpassing tumor. Researchers found a median around 58 of the top 100 tumor clones in adjacent lung.

The clonotype was recovered from a woman aged 40-69 years with stage I lung adenocarcinoma. The starting material was peripheral blood, obtained before any cancer treatment. The chain is built from TRBV4-1 and TRBJ1-5; D may be TRBD1 (5 bases). In nucleotides, the CDR3 is TGCGCCAGCAGCCAAGATATCCGGGCAGGGATTAATCAGCCCCAGCATTTT. It specifies CASSQDIRAGINQPQHF.